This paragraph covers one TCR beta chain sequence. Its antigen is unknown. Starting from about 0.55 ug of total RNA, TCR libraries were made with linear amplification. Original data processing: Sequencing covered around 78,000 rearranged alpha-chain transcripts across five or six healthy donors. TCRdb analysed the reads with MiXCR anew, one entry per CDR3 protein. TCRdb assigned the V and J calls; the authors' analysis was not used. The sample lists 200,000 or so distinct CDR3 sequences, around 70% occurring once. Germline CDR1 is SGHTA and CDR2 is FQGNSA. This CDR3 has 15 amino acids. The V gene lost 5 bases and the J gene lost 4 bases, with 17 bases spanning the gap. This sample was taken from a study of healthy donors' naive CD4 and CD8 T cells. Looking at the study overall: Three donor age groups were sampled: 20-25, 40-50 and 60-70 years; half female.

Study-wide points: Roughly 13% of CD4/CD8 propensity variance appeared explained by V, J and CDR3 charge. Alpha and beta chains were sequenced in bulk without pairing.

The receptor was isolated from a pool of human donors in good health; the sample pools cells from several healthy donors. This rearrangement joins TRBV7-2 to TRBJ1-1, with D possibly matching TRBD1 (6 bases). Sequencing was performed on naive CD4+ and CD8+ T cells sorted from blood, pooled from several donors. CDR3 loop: CASSISQTGSTEAFF. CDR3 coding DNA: TGTGCCAGCAGCATCTCCCAGACAGGCAGCACTGAAGCTTTCTTT.